This TCR beta chain was recorded in a study of response to subunit inactivated influenza vaccine. Using its own MiXCR run on the RT-PCR reads, TCRdb lists one record per CDR3 protein. The sample has roughly 570,000 distinct CDR3 sequences; around 15% are singletons. This clonotype was observed a few times. The germline V gene has CDR1 SQVTM and CDR2 ANQGSEA. Trimming stripped 0 bases from V and 6 bases from J, with 9 bases between. CDR3 length equals 13 residues. The receptor comes from a man between 45 and 60 years old who received an inactivated influenza vaccine. V gene TRBV29-1 combines with J gene TRBJ2-1, with D unclear. Sequenced material: PBMCs from blood, taken 11 to 12 days after vaccination. CDR3 sequence: CSVEDLNGNEQFF. CDR3 DNA sequence: TGCAGCGTTGAAGATCTTAACGGCAATGAGCAGTTCTTC.